The entry that follows covers one T cell receptor (beta chain) sequence. This PCR relied on a set of 60 Vbeta primers and 13 Jbeta primers. TCRdb's table, derived via immunoSEQ multiplex PCR, lists solely in-frame clones and lacks some. The sample records 200,000 to 250,000 clones, about 80% being singletons. This sample was included in a study of cytomegalovirus exposure and HLA in healthy donors. Overall study context: A prior study identified 117 million unique TCR beta sequences from about 179 million T cells.

The CDR3 has 15 amino acids. Germline CDR1 is SGHDT and CDR2 is YYEEEE. The junction had 7 bases not matched to a gene; V was cut back by 3 bases and J by 8 bases. This TCR was sampled from a woman aged 40-49 years in good health and CMV-seropositive. J is TRBJ1-6 and V is TRBV5-6; 8 bases are a match to TRBD1. The sample comprised PBMCs. The CDR3 bases are TGTGCCAGCAGCTCCGGGACAGGAGACGATTCACCCCTCCACTTT. It specifies CASSSGTGDDSPLHF.